Each of the 2 T cell receptor beta chains below was sequenced from the same sample in a study of blood T cells in healthy people across ages. A second about 7 to 12 cycle PCR used barcoded and J-beta primers. TCRdb reprocessed the 5' RACE reads with MiXCR, giving one entry per CDR3 protein. The sample carries some 670,000 distinct CDR3 sequences, around 52% recorded once. Sequenced sample: blood. Every receptor here comes from a woman aged 80 or over in good health.

The V gene is TRBV4-1, the J gene TRBJ2-1; 8 bases fit TRBD2. The CDR3 is 17 residues long. Trimming cost V 0 bases and J 1 base; bases outside gene matches: 5. The germline V gene has CDR1 MGHRA and CDR2 YSYEKL. The CDR3 reads CASSQDPGGASYNEQFF. As DNA, the CDR3 is TGCGCCAGCAGCCAAGATCCCGGGGGGGCATCCTACAATGAGCAGTTCTTC.

The chain has TRBV10-3 and TRBJ2-1; no clear D gene. This CDR3 spans 12 amino acids. Germline lookup yields CDR1 ENHRY and CDR2 SYGVKD. V was pared by 0 bases and J by 9 bases, with 6 bases between. In DNA, the CDR3 is TGTGCCATCAGTGAGTCGAGGCCTGAGCAGTTCTTC. It translates to CAISESRPEQFF.